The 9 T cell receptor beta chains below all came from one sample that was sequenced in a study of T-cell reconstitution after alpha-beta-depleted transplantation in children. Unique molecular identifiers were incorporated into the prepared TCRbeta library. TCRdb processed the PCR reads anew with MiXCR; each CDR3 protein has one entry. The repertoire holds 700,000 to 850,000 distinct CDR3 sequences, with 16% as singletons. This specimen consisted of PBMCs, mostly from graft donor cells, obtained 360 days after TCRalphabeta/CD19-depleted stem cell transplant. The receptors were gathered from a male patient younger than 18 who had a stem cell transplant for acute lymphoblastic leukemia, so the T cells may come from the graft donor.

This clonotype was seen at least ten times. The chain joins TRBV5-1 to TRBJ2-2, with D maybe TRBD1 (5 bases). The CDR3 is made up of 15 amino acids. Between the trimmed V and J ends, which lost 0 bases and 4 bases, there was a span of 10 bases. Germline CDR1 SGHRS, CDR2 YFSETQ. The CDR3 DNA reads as TGCGCCAGCAGCTTGGAAGGGGCCGGCACCGGGGAGCTGTTTTTT. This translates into CASSLEGAGTGELFF.

CDR3 residues: CASIYLAGGPFNEQFF. CDR3 DNA: TGCGCCAGCATCTACTTAGCGGGAGGGCCCTTCAATGAGCAGTTCTTC. This chain links TRBV5-1 with TRBJ2-1; 11 bases fit TRBD2. The CDR3 is 16 amino acids. After removal of 6 bases from V and 6 bases from J, the junction contained 11 bases not matched to a gene. From germline, CDR1 is SGHRS and CDR2 YFSETQ.

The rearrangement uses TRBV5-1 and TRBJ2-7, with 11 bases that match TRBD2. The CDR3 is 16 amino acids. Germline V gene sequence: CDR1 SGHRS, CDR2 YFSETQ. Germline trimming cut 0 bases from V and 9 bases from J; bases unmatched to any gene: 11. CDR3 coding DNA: TGCGCCAGCAGCTTGGCCCCCGGGACTAGCGGAGGAGTGCAGTACTTC. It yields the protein CASSLAPGTSGGVQYF. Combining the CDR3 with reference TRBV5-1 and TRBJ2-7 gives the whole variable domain KAGVTQTPRYLIKTRGQQVTLSCSPISGHRSVSWYQQTPGQGLQFLFEYFSETQRNKGNFPGRFSGRQFSNSRSEMNVSTLELGDSALYLCASSLAPGTSGGVQYFGPGTRLTVT.

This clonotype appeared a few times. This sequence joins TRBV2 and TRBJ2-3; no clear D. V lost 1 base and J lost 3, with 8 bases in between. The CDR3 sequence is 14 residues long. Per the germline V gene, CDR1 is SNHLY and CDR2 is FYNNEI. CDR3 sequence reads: CASSEVGMTDTQYF. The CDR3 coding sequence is TGTGCCAGCAGTGAAGTTGGTATGACAGATACGCAGTATTTT. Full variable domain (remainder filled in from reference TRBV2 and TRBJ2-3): EPEVTQTPSHQVTQMGQEVILRCVPISNHLYFYWYRQILGQKVEFLVSFYNNEISEKSEIFDDQFSVERPDGSNFTLKIRSTKLEDSAMYFCASSEVGMTDTQYFGPGTRLTVL.

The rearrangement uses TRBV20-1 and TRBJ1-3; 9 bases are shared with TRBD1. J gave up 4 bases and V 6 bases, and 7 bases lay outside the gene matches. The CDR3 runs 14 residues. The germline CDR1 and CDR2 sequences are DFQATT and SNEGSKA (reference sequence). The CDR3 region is CSAQWTGVGNTIYF. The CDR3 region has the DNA TGCAGTGCACAATGGACAGGGGTCGGAAACACCATATATTTT.

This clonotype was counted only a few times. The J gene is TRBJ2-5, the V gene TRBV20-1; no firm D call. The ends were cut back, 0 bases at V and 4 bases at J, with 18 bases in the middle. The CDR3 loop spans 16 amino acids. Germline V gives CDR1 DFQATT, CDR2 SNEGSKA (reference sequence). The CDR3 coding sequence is TGCAGTGCTAGAGATCCTGGGTATATGGTCGCAGAGACCCAGTACTTC. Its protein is CSARDPGYMVAETQYF.

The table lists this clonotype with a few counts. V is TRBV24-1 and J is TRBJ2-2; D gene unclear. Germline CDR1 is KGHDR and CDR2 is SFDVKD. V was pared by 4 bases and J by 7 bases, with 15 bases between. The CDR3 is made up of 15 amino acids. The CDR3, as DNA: TGTGCCACCAGTGAAGGCGGCCTAAGGGTCGGGGAGCTGTTTTTT. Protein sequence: CATSEGGLRVGELFF.

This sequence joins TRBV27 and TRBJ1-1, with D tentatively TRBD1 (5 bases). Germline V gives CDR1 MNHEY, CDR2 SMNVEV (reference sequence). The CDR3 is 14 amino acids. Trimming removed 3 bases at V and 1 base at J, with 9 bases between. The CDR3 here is CASSFLTGNTEAFF. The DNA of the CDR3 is TGTGCCAGCAGTTTTCTTACAGGGAACACTGAAGCTTTCTTT.

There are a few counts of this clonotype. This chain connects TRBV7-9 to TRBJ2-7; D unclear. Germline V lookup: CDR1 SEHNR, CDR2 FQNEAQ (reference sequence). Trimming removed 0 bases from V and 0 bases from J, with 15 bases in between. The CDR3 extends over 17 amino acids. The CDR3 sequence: CASSLAQDPRLSYEQYF. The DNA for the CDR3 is TGTGCCAGCAGCTTAGCCCAGGACCCTCGGCTCTCCTACGAGCAGTACTTC.